The 27 T cell receptor beta chains reported below all come from one sample, sequenced in a study of blood T cell repertoires in COVID-19. Some clones are missing from TCRdb's copy, which holds only in-frame ones; the method was immunoSEQ multiplex PCR. The data contain some 150,000 clones, about 90% of them singletons. Sequenced input: peripheral blood. These receptors were collected from a man aged 45-60 years with active COVID-19.

This rearrangement joins TRBV5-6 to TRBJ1-5, with D perhaps matching TRBD1 (5 bases). The V and J ends lost 0 bases and 7 bases respectively, with 11 bases between them. Germline CDR1 is SGHDT and CDR2 is YYEEEE. The CDR3 consists of 14 residues. CDR3 sequence: CASSLGRDLQPQHF. CDR3 DNA sequence: TGTGCCAGCAGCTTGGGCAGGGATTTGCAGCCCCAGCATTTT.

The chain links TRBV11-3 to TRBJ2-1, with a weak D call TRBD1 (6 bases). The CDR3 is 14 amino acids. V was shortened by 4 bases and J by 3 bases, with 10 bases between the two germline ends. Germline-derived CDR1 and CDR2 are SGHNT and YENEEA. The CDR3 region is CASSSGTHYNEQFF. The CDR3 coding sequence is TGTGCCAGCAGCTCCGGGACACACTACAATGAGCAGTTCTTC.

The chain is built from TRBV12-3 or TRBV12-4 and TRBJ2-7, with a possible D match to TRBD1 (5 bases). V gave up 1 base and J gave up 1 base, with 5 bases separating them. There are 13 residues in the CDR3. The CDR3 nucleotides are TGTGCCAGCAGTTTAGACAGGTCCTACGAGCAGTACTTC. Residues: CASSLDRSYEQYF.

This chain links TRBV19 with TRBJ1-4; no definite D call. Germline CDR1 LNHDA, CDR2 SQIVND (reference sequence). The CDR3 spans 15 residues. Between the trimmed V and J ends, which lost 5 bases and 1 base, there was a span of 11 bases. CDR3 residues: CASSGRGGTNEKLFF. CDR3 coding DNA: TGTGCCAGTAGTGGGCGGGGAGGAACTAATGAAAAACTGTTTTTT. The whole variable domain, filled in from reference TRBV19 and TRBJ1-4, reads DGGITQSPKYLFRKEGQNVTLSCEQNLNHDAMYWYRQDPGQGLRLIYYSQIVNDFQKGDIAEGYSVSREKKESFPLTVTSAQKNPTAFYLCASSGRGGTNEKLFFGSGTQLSVL.

V is TRBV30 and J is TRBJ1-5; D is unclear. From germline, CDR1 is GTSNPN and CDR2 SVGIG (reference sequence). V was cut by 3 bases and J by 7 bases, with 10 bases left in between. The CDR3 loop spans 12 amino acids. The CDR3 nucleotides are TGTGCCTGGAGCCGACCGGGGCAGCCCCAGCATTTT. Its protein product is CAWSRPGQPQHF. The entire variable domain, with the rest obtained from reference TRBV30 and TRBJ1-5, is as follows: SQTIHQWPATLVQPVGSPLSLECTVEGTSNPNLYWYRQAAGRGLQLLFYSVGIGQISSEVPQNLSASRPQDRQFILSSKKLLLSDSGFYLCAWSRPGQPQHFGDGTRLSIL.

This chain joins TRBV7-2 and TRBJ1-2, with 9 bases matching TRBD1. V dropped 4 bases and J dropped 6; count of bases not matched to a gene: 3. Germline V lookup: CDR1 SGHTA, CDR2 FQGNSA. The CDR3 extends over 13 amino acids. This CDR3 reads CASSSRQGDGYTF. The CDR3 bases are TGTGCCAGCAGCTCCCGACAGGGGGATGGCTACACCTTC. The whole variable domain, filled in from reference TRBV7-2 and TRBJ1-2, reads GAGVSQSPSNKVTEKGKDVELRCDPISGHTALYWYRQSLGQGLEFLIYFQGNSAPDKSGLPSDRFSAERTGGSVSTLTIQRTQQEDSAVYLCASSSRQGDGYTFGSGTRLTVV.

This chain uses TRBV6-5 with TRBJ2-3; perhaps TRBD1 as D (5 bases). The length of the CDR3 is 13 residues. Germline CDR1 reads MNHEY; CDR2 reads SVGAGI. Trimming stripped 6 bases from V and 0 bases from J, with 7 bases between. This CDR3 is CASRRQSTDTQYF. The CDR3 DNA reads as TGTGCCAGCAGGAGACAGAGCACAGATACGCAGTATTTT.

The genes are TRBV6-5 and TRBJ2-2; the match to TRBD1 covers 9 bases. Germline V gene sequence: CDR1 MNHEY, CDR2 SVGAGI. This CDR3 is built from 14 residues. V lost 6 bases to trimming and J lost 9 bases; unmatched junction nucleotides: 8. Here the CDR3 DNA reads TGTGCCAGCAGATGGACAGGGGAAGGTTGGGAGCTGTTTTTT. Residues: CASRWTGEGWELFF.

The V gene is TRBV18, the J gene TRBJ1-4; no clear D gene. Between the trimmed V and J ends, which lost 6 bases and 8 bases, there was a span of 10 bases. This CDR3 is 12 amino acids long. CDR1 is KGHSH and CDR2 is LQKENI in the germline V gene. The CDR3 is CASSSLGEKLFF. The CDR3 DNA reads as TGTGCCAGCTCGTCCCTAGGCGAAAAACTGTTTTTT.

V and J are TRBV5-1 and TRBJ2-5; possible D gene TRBD1, 5 bases. CDR1 is SGHRS, CDR2 YFSETQ, per germline. The CDR3 has 13 residues. The V end lost 3 bases, the J end lost 4 bases, and 10 bases lay between the germline ends. This CDR3 reads CASSSRQRETQYF. The CDR3 nucleotides read TGCGCCAGCAGCTCCCGACAGAGAGAGACCCAGTACTTC. The variable domain in full, completed from reference TRBV5-1 and TRBJ2-5, reads KAGVTQTPRYLIKTRGQQVTLSCSPISGHRSVSWYQQTPGQGLQFLFEYFSETQRNKGNFPGRFSGRQFSNSRSEMNVSTLELGDSALYLCASSSRQRETQYFGPGTRLLVL.

The J gene is TRBJ2-5, the V gene TRBV27, with TRBD1 as a possible D gene (6 bases). The germline V gene encodes CDR1 MNHEY and CDR2 SMNVEV (reference sequence). V was shortened by 3 bases and J by 5 bases, with 13 bases between the two germline ends. CDR3 length equals 14 residues. CDR3 amino acids: CASSFSSRGETQYF. The CDR3 DNA follows: TGTGCCAGCAGTTTCAGCAGTAGGGGGGAGACCCAGTACTTC.

CDR3 region: CASSLRGQGHEQYF. CDR3 in DNA: TGTGCCAGCAGTTTAAGGGGACAGGGGCACGAGCAGTACTTC. The rearrangement joins TRBV27 to TRBJ2-7; TRBD1 matches 10 bases. Germline loops: CDR1 MNHEY, CDR2 SMNVEV (reference sequence). Losses at the gene ends were 2 bases for V and 5 bases for J; bases not matched to a gene: 3. This CDR3 is 14 amino acids long.

The gene calls are TRBV5-1 and TRBJ1-3; D is undetermined. The germline V gene has CDR1 SGHRS and CDR2 YFSETQ. V lost 0 bases and J 2 bases, leaving 9 bases between the germline ends. The length of the CDR3 is 15 residues. This CDR3 is CASSLGSGTGNTIYF. CDR3 bases: TGCGCCAGCAGCTTGGGAAGCGGGACTGGAAACACCATATATTTT.

The chain couples TRBV9 to TRBJ2-2, with 12 bases aligning to TRBD2. Germline trimming cut 3 bases from V and 4 bases from J; bases unmatched to any gene: 4. The CDR3 spans 16 residues. Germline-derived CDR1 and CDR2 are SGDLS and YYNGEE. This CDR3 is CASSATSGGSTGELFF. CDR3 in DNA: TGTGCCAGCAGCGCGACTAGCGGGGGTTCCACCGGGGAGCTGTTTTTT.

In the case of this clone: No conserved phenylalanine or tryptophan is present at the end of the CDR3, so a read error is the likely explanation. V usage is TRBV3-1 (or the pseudogene TRBV3-2) and J usage is TRBJ1-2, with 7 bases that match TRBD1. V was pared by 1 base and J by 7 bases, with 3 bases of the junction left unmatched. The CDR3 covers 13 residues. Germline-derived CDR1 and CDR2 are LGHDT and YNNKEL (reference sequence). The CDR3 sequence: CASSQGQGSGYTL. In nucleotides, the CDR3 is TGTGCCAGCAGCCAAGGACAGGGAAGTGGCTACACCCTC.

The V gene is TRBV7-2, the J gene TRBJ2-3; tentatively, D is TRBD2 (6 bases). The V end was cut by 3 bases, the J end by 0 bases, with 16 bases between. Germline V gene data show CDR1 as SGHTA and CDR2 as FQGNSA. This CDR3 is built from 17 residues. CDR3 in amino acids: CASSFFRSGSSTDTQYF. In nucleotides, the CDR3 is TGTGCCAGCAGCTTTTTCAGGAGCGGGTCTAGCACAGATACGCAGTATTTT. The full variable domain, in which reference TRBV7-2 and TRBJ2-3 provide the parts outside the CDR3, is GAGVSQSPSNKVTEKGKDVELRCDPISGHTALYWYRQSLGQGLEFLIYFQGNSAPDKSGLPSDRFSAERTGGSVSTLTIQRTQQEDSAVYLCASSFFRSGSSTDTQYFGPGTRLTVL.

Ten or more counts support this clone. J is TRBJ1-4 and V is TRBV11-2, with D perhaps TRBD1 (6 bases). This CDR3 comprises 16 residues. With 3 bases removed from V and 7 bases from J, the gap between germline ends came to 18 bases. Looked up from germline, CDR1 is SGHAT and CDR2 is FQNNGV. As DNA, the CDR3 is TGTGCCAGCAGCTTCGTCGGGGGGGCAGGAGGTGAAAAACTGTTTTTT. Its protein is CASSFVGGAGGEKLFF.

The V call is TRBV19, the J call TRBJ2-5, with D maybe TRBD2 (5 bases). V was trimmed by 11 bases and J by 4 bases, leaving 20 bases between them. The CDR3 runs to 14 residues. The germline V gene encodes CDR1 LNHDA and CDR2 SQIVND (reference sequence). The CDR3 here is CAVSPEASSETQYF. CDR3 in DNA: TGTGCCGTCAGTCCGGAGGCTAGCTCAGAGACCCAGTACTTC.

The gene calls are TRBV3-1 (or the pseudogene TRBV3-2) and TRBJ1-4; 8 nucleotides agree with TRBD1. The germline CDR1 and CDR2 sequences are LGHDT and YNNKEL (reference sequence). The ends lost 4 bases at V and 7 bases at J; junction bases unmatched: 5. The CDR3 extends over 14 amino acids. The CDR3 protein is CASSLAGGSEKLFF. The CDR3 DNA reads TGTGCCAGCAGCCTCGCAGGGGGCAGTGAAAAACTGTTTTTT.

The chain has TRBV5-1 and TRBJ2-5, with 8 bases that match TRBD2. Per germline, CDR1 SGHRS and CDR2 YFSETQ. The CDR3 spans 13 residues. J gave up 4 bases and V 8 bases, and 7 bases lay outside the gene matches. The CDR3 DNA reads as TGCGCCAGTACCCGGGAGGGGGGAGAGACCCAGTACTTC. Its protein is CASTREGGETQYF.

In nucleotides, the CDR3 is TGTGCCAGCAGTTACTCCGGACCGGGACAGGGGTCCTTCTATGGGGCCAACGTCCTGACTTTC. As protein: CASSYSGPGQGSFYGANVLTF. The chain couples TRBV6-2 or TRBV6-3 to TRBJ2-6; TRBD1 agrees at 10 bases. This CDR3 has 21 amino acids. V trimming: 0 bases; J trimming: 3 bases; junction bases outside the gene matches: 14. In germline, CDR1 is MNHEY, CDR2 SVGEGT.

The chain recombines TRBV6-4 with TRBJ2-1; TRBD1 agrees at 8 bases. CDR1 is MRHNA and CDR2 is SNTAGT in the germline V gene. J lost 3 bases, V lost 0 bases, and 1 base had no gene match. The CDR3 is 15 residues long. This CDR3 reads CASSDSTGGYNEQFF. CDR3 coding DNA: TGTGCCAGCAGTGACTCAACAGGGGGCTACAATGAGCAGTTCTTC.

Here the CDR3 DNA reads TGTGCCAGCAGCTCGACTGCCGCTGGGGCCAACGTCCTGACTTTC. Residues: CASSSTAAGANVLTF. V gene TRBV5-4 combines with J gene TRBJ2-6; D ambiguous. CDR1 is SGHNT, CDR2 YYREEE, per germline (reference sequence). Trimming took 3 bases from V and 2 from J, leaving 9 bases between them. The CDR3 extends over 15 amino acids.

As for this clone: A read error may explain this, as a much larger clone is one base away. The chain carries TRBV5-4 and TRBJ2-1; D possibly corresponds to TRBD1 (5 bases). The V gene lost 0 bases and the J gene lost 0 bases, with 10 bases spanning the gap. CDR1 and CDR2 from the germline V gene are SGHNT and YYREEE (reference sequence). The CDR3 length is 16 residues. The CDR3 DNA reads TGTGCCAGCAGCTTGGAGGGGAAAAGCTCCTACAATGAGCAGTTCTTC. Protein sequence: CASSLEGKSSYNEQFF. The full variable domain, its missing parts supplied by reference TRBV5-4 and TRBJ2-1, is ETGVTQSPTHLIKTRGQQVTLRCSSQSGHNTVSWYQQALGQGPQFIFQYYREEENGRGNFPPRFSGLQFPNYSSELNVNALELDDSALYLCASSLEGKSSYNEQFFGPGTRLTVL.

This clone was observed once. V gene TRBV12-3 or TRBV12-4 combines with J gene TRBJ1-1; no firm D call. V gave up 6 bases and J gave up 5 bases, with 13 bases separating them. This CDR3 has 13 residues. In DNA, the CDR3 is TGTGCCAGCAGCCGAATGGAGGAGACTGAAGCTTTCTTT. Translation: CASSRMEETEAFF.

This chain joins TRBV6-6 and TRBJ1-6; 9 positions match TRBD1. Germline trimming cut 6 bases from V and 7 bases from J; bases unmatched to any gene: 7. CDR3 length: 15 amino acids. CDR1 and CDR2 (germline): MNHNY, SVGAGI (reference sequence). DNA of the CDR3: TGTGCCAGCAGCCTCCGGGACAGGGTGAATTCACCCCTCCACTTT. It translates to CASSLRDRVNSPLHF.

This rearrangement joins TRBV5-5 to TRBJ2-3; 8 bases fit TRBD1. CDR3 size: 13 residues. V shed 4 bases, J shed 6 bases, and the junction held 4 bases outside the gene matches. The germline V gene encodes CDR1 SGHKS and CDR2 YYEKEE (reference sequence). This CDR3 reads CASSTDRVDTQYF. As DNA, the CDR3 is TGTGCCAGCAGCACGGACAGGGTGGATACGCAGTATTTT.